This TCR beta chain originates from a study of beta chain features in type 1 diabetes. Study-level points and caveats: Naive, central memory and Treg TCRB repertoires appeared more alike in patients than in healthy donors.

On this clone itself: Antigen unknown.

Sequenced material consisted of expressed TCRB transcripts (all of the isolated RNA was reverse transcribed). Libraries were prepared by immunoSEQ multiplex PCR; TCRdb keeps only in-frame clonotypes and omits some of them. The data show fewer than 250,000 clones, with under 70% seen just once and 0.053% held by the top ten. The CDR3 is made up of 13 amino acids. Germline V gives CDR1 SGHAT, CDR2 FQNNGV. The trim removed 1 base at V and 8 bases at J, leaving 2 bases unmatched. This TCR was sampled from a man aged 30 to 39 in good health. This chain uses TRBV11-2 with TRBJ2-3, with 8 bases fitting TRBD2. The sequenced sample was naive CD4+ T cells from blood. CDR3 amino acids: CASSLAGGGTQYF. The CDR3 region has the DNA TGTGCCAGCAGCTTAGCGGGAGGGGGTACGCAGTATTTT.